Following are 7 T cell receptor beta chains from one sample sequenced in a study of neurological immune-mediated disorders. Using its own MiXCR run on the 5' RACE reads, TCRdb lists one record per CDR3 protein. The repertoire holds about 21,000 distinct CDR3 sequences, 15% to 20% seen once, with around 7.5% in the top ten. The material sequenced was CD8+ T cells from blood. Every receptor here comes from a woman aged 18-29 years with multiple sclerosis.

This clonotype was counted at least ten times. The chain carries TRBV11-2 and TRBJ1-3; D is unclear. The CDR3 extends over 15 amino acids. With 3 bases removed from V and 2 bases from J, the gap between germline ends came to 11 bases. Germline CDR1 reads SGHAT; CDR2 reads FQNNGV. CDR3 region: CASSFNWDPGNTIYF. In DNA, the CDR3 is TGTGCCAGCAGCTTTAATTGGGATCCTGGAAACACCATATATTTT.

This clonotype was observed at least ten times. The V and J genes are TRBV6-5 and TRBJ2-7, with a weak D call TRBD2 (5 bases). Germline V lookup: CDR1 MNHEY, CDR2 SVGAGI. The CDR3 is made up of 13 amino acids. V lost 0 bases and J 5 bases, leaving 8 bases between the germline ends. In DNA, the CDR3 is TGTGCCAGCAGTTACTCTCTAGCTGACGAGCAGTACGTC. It specifies CASSYSLADEQYV.

This clonotype was found many times. The genes are TRBV27 and TRBJ1-2; D might be TRBD1 (5 bases). The V end was cut by 6 bases, the J end by 6 bases, with 20 bases between. CDR3 size: 15 residues. CDR1 MNHEY and CDR2 SMNVEV come from the germline V gene (reference sequence). The CDR3 coding sequence is TGTGCCAGCAGCCTTGGACCGACAGTTAAGGATGGCTACACCTTC. Protein: CASSLGPTVKDGYTF.

The chain links TRBV7-2 to TRBJ2-7, with a tentative D call TRBD2 (6 bases). The CDR3 is 15 amino acids. Germline V gene data show CDR1 as SGHTA and CDR2 as FQGNSA. Trimming took off 3 bases at V and 5 bases at J, with 17 bases between the two ends. The CDR3 coding sequence is TGTGCCAGCAGCTTGACACCTGGGGCGGGGAACGAGCAGTACGTC. This translates into CASSLTPGAGNEQYV.

This clonotype was found many times. The CDR3 coding sequence is TGCAGTGCTACCAGGGACAGGGGGCTTTTGAACACTGAAGCTTTCTTT. Amino acid sequence: CSATRDRGLLNTEAFF. The genes are TRBV20-1 and TRBJ1-1, with TRBD1 matching 12 bases. V was pared by 4 bases and J by 0 bases, with 6 bases of the junction left unmatched. Germline V gene data show CDR1 as DFQATT and CDR2 as SNEGSKA (reference sequence). The CDR3 is 16 residues long.

This clonotype was recorded at least ten times. V gene TRBV12-3 or TRBV12-4 combines with J gene TRBJ2-3; D possibly corresponds to TRBD2 (6 bases). Trimming pared 5 bases from V and 1 base from J, leaving 13 bases between. CDR3 size: 15 residues. The CDR3 DNA reads TGTGCCAGCAGTCCGACTAGTTCCGGCACAGATACGCAGTATTTT. Translation gives CASSPTSSGTDTQYF.

This clonotype was seen ten or more times. The V gene is TRBV20-1, the J gene TRBJ2-4; D possibly corresponds to TRBD1 (5 bases). Germline loops: CDR1 DFQATT, CDR2 SNEGSKA (reference sequence). V lost 6 bases and J lost 0, with 12 bases in between. The CDR3 runs to 14 residues. The CDR3 is CSADTGLAKNIQYF. DNA of the CDR3: TGCAGTGCAGATACAGGTCTAGCCAAAAACATTCAGTACTTC.